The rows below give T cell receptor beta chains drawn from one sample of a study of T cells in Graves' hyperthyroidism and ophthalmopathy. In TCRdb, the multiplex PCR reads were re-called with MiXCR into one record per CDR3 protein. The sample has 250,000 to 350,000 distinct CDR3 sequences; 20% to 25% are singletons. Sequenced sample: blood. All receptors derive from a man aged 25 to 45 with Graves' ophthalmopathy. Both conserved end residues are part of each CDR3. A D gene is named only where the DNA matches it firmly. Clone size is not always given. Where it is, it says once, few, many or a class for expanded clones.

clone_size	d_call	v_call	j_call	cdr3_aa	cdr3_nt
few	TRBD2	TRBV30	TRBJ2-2	CAWRGLANTGELFF	TGTGCCTGGAGGGGACTAGCTAACACCGGGGAGCTGTTTTTT
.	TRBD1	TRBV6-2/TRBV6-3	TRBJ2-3	CASSSTGGKTDTQYF	TGTGCCAGCAGTTCGACAGGGGGCAAAACAGATACGCAGTATTTT
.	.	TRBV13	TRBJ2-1	CASSLGPEGQNEQFF	TGTGCCAGCAGCTTGGGGCCAGAGGGGCAAAATGAGCAGTTCTTC
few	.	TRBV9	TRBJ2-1	CASSVGFGSSSYNEQFF	TGTGCCAGCAGCGTAGGCTTCGGGTCTAGCTCCTACAATGAGCAGTTCTTC
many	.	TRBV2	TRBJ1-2	CASSDGGSGGYTF	TGTGCCAGCAGTGATGGGGGCTCGGGCGGCTACACCTTC
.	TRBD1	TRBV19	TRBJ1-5	CASTLLGQENNQPQHF	TGTGCCAGTACTCTATTAGGACAGGAGAACAATCAGCCCCAGCATTTT
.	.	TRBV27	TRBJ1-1	CASSSLILGEAFF	TGCGCCAGCAGTTCTCTTATATTGGGTGAAGCTTTCTTT
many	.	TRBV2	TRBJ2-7	CASSLLGEQYF	TGTGCCAGCAGCCTACTGGGTGAGCAGTACTTC
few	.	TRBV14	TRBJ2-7	CASSQITGSAAEQYF	TGTGCCAGCAGCCAAATTACCGGGTCCGCTGCCGAGCAGTACTTC
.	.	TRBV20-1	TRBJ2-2	CSARGPMNTGELFF	TGCAGTGCGCGGGGACCAATGAACACCGGGGAGCTGTTTTTT
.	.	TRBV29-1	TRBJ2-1	CSVEWYNEQFF	TGCAGCGTTGAGTGGTACAATGAGCAGTTCTTC
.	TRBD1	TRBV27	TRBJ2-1	CASSPLQGAAYNEQFF	TGTGCCAGCAGTCCCCTCCAGGGGGCAGCTTACAATGAGCAGTTCTTC
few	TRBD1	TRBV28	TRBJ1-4	CASSSPGGANEKLSF	TGTGCCAGCAGTTCACCAGGGGGCGCGAATGAAAAACTGTCTTTT
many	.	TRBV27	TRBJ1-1	CASSLIGLTNTEAFF	TGTGCCAGCAGTTTAATTGGCCTAACGAACACTGAAGCTTTCTTT
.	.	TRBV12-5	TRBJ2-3	CASAQTSSTDTQYF	TGTGCTAGTGCCCAGACTTCTAGCACAGATACGCAGTATTTT
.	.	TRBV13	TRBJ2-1	CASSSGPSSYNEQFF	TGTGCCAGCAGCTCCGGACCGAGCTCCTACAATGAGCAGTTCTTC
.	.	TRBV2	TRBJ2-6	CASHRASGANVLTF	TGTGCCAGTCATCGGGCCTCTGGGGCCAACGTCCTGACTTTC
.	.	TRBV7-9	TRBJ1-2	CASSLDGDTGYTF	TGTGCCAGCAGCTTAGATGGCGACACTGGCTACACCTTC
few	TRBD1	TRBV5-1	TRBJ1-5	CASSEGTGGSNQPQHF	TGCGCCAGCAGCGAAGGAACAGGGGGGAGCAATCAGCCCCAGCATTTT
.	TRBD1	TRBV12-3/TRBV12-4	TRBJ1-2	CASSNSDRSNYDYTF	TGTGCCAGCAGCAACTCGGACAGGAGTAACTATGACTACACCTTC
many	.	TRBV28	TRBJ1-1	CASSLGGLGAEAFF	TGTGCCAGCAGTTTAGGGGGTCTGGGCGCTGAAGCTTTCTTT
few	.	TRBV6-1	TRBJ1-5	CASTQGGHGNQPQHF	TGTGCCAGCACGCAGGGAGGCCATGGCAATCAGCCCCAGCATTTT
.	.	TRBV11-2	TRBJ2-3	CASSPLTSVTDTQYF	TGTGCCAGCAGTCCACTTACTTCCGTGACAGATACGCAGTATTTT
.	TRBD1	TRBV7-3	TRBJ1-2	CASSLDRAGYGYTF	TGTGCCAGCAGCTTAGACAGGGCCGGCTATGGCTACACCTTC
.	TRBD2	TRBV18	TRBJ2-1	CASSPSRGGRNEQFF	TGTGCCAGCTCACCATCTCGGGGGGGGCGGAATGAGCAGTTCTTC
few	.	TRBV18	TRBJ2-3	CASSPGLSQADTQYF	TGTGCCAGCTCACCGGGACTCAGTCAAGCAGATACGCAGTATTTT
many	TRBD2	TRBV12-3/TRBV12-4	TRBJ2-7	CASSGGLALSYEQYF	TGTGCCAGCAGTGGGGGACTAGCTTTGTCTTACGAGCAGTACTTC
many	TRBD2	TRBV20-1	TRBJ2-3	CSARDWGGRNTDTQYF	TGCAGTGCTAGAGATTGGGGCGGGAGGAACACAGATACGCAGTATTTT
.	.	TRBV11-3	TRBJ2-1	CASSSHQGSEQFF	TGTGCCAGCAGCTCCCACCAGGGCTCAGAGCAGTTCTTC
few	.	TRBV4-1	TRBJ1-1	CASSHPGVLAGEAFF	TGCGCCAGCAGCCACCCAGGGGTACTTGCTGGTGAAGCTTTCTTT
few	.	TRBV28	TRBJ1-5	CASRQEKLFGSNQPQHF	TGTGCCAGCAGACAGGAGAAACTTTTCGGCAGCAATCAGCCCCAGCATTTT
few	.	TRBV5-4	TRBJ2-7	CASSPSPGYEQYF	TGTGCCAGCAGCCCCTCACCTGGCTACGAGCAGTACTTC
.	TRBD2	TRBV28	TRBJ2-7	CASSLFIASGSMPYEQYF	TGTGCCAGCAGTTTATTCATCGCTAGCGGGAGTATGCCCTACGAGCAGTACTTC
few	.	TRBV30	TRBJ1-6	CAWSVLGRINSPLHF	TGTGCCTGGAGTGTACTGGGACGGATAAATTCACCCCTCCACTTT
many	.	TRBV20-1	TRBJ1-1	CSARVQANTEAFF	TGCAGTGCTAGAGTGCAGGCGAACACTGAAGCTTTCTTT
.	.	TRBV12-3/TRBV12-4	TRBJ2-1	CASSTDSGPEQFF	TGTGCCAGCAGCACGGACAGTGGGCCTGAGCAGTTCTTC
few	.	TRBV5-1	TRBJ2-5	CASSLGKRDWGRKETQYF	TGCGCCAGCAGCTTGGGAAAGCGGGATTGGGGGCGAAAAGAGACCCAGTACTTC
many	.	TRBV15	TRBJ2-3	CATSRGVQTDTQYF	TGTGCCACCAGCAGAGGGGTACAGACAGATACGCAGTATTTT
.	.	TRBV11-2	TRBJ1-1	CASSLDPTGAFF	TGTGCCAGCAGCTTAGATCCGACCGGAGCTTTCTTT
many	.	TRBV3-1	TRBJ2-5	CASSHRLVQETQYF	TGTGCCAGCAGCCATCGACTAGTTCAAGAGACCCAGTACTTC
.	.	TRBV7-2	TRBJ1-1	CASSLSRSGFTEAFF	TGTGCCAGCAGCTTAAGCCGTTCAGGTTTCACTGAAGCTTTCTTT
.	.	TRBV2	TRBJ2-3	CASSDSGARTDTQYF	TGTGCCAGCAGTGATTCAGGGGCCCGCACAGATACGCAGTATTTT
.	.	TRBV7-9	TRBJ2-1	CASSYTGSDEQFF	TGTGCCAGCAGCTATACAGGGAGCGATGAGCAGTTCTTC
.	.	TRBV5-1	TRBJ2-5	CASSLLKQETQYF	TGCGCCAGCAGCTTGTTGAAGCAAGAGACCCAGTACTTC
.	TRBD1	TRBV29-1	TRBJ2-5	CSVTGQGGETQYF	TGCAGCGTTACTGGACAGGGTGGAGAGACCCAGTACTTC
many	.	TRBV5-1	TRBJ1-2	CASSPQPPGQHKNGYTF	TGCGCCAGCAGCCCCCAGCCCCCCGGACAGCACAAGAATGGCTACACCTTC
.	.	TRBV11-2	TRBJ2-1	CASSLGGVVGSYNEQFF	TGTGCCAGCAGCTTGGGGGGAGTAGTTGGGTCCTACAATGAGCAGTTCTTC
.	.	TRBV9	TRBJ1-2	CASSEGGGLYGYTF	TGTGCCAGCAGCGAGGGTGGGGGGCTCTATGGCTACACCTTC
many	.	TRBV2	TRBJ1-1	CASRGPEAFF	TGTGCCAGCAGAGGACCTGAAGCTTTCTTT
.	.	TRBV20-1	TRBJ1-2	CSARFGNNYGYTF	TGCAGTGCTAGATTTGGGAACAACTATGGCTACACCTTC
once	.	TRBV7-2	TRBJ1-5	CASSLSVHVNQPQHF	TGTGCCAGCAGCTTATCGGTACACGTTAATCAGCCCCAGCATTTT
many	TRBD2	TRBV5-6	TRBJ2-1	CASSPYPSGRARNEQFF	TGTGCCAGCAGCCCCTATCCTAGCGGGAGGGCCAGGAATGAGCAGTTCTTC
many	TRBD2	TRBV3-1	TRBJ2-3	CASSQVLRGGDTQYF	TGTGCCAGCAGCCAAGTGTTGCGGGGGGGAGATACGCAGTATTTT
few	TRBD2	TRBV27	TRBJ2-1	CASSLVRAGYNEQFF	TGTGCCAGCAGTTTAGTGCGAGCGGGGTACAATGAGCAGTTCTTC
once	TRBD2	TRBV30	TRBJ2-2	CAWSGASGTGGLFF	TGTGCCTGGAGCGGGGCTAGCGGGACCGGGGGGCTGTTTTTT
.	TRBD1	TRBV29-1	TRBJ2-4	CSVTGTGGTIQYF	TGCAGCGTAACCGGGACAGGGGGAACCATTCAGTACTTC
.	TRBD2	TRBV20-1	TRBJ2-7	CSAVSLGLAGERGGYEQYF	TGCAGTGCCGTTTCCTTGGGACTAGCGGGAGAAAGAGGAGGCTACGAGCAGTACTTC